This TCR beta chain emerged from a study of cytomegalovirus exposure and HLA in healthy donors listed by TCRdb under 2017. For context, the study as a whole: An earlier analysis of about 530 of the donors reported approximately 260 Gb of sequence data and approximately 120 million unique TCR beta sequences obtained from around 170 million T cells. To study patterns of TCR occurrence, a later analysis re-analyzed previously published TCR beta repertoires from hundreds of donors and added high-resolution HLA genotyping. Roughly 5 DR-DQ haplotypes were treated as single units for association and clustering because of strong linkage in the cohort. All discovery cohort repertoires had been generated on a single sequencing platform. An earlier analysis of approximately 630 of the donors applied high-throughput TCR beta sequencing to assess whether each TCR beta V gene segment acted as functional or pseudogenic. Both class I and class II loci were covered by HLA typing, at four-digit resolution. Among roughly 400 genotyped donors of the cohort, an average of about 240,000 unique TCR beta nucleotide sequences was sequenced per donor, of which about 19% were non-productive. The study profiled the T cell repertoires of hundreds of subjects by immunosequencing and related them to cytomegalovirus serostatus. Roughly 290 gigabases of sequencing data and 75 million to 85 million unique TCR sequences made up an early release that covered under 750 HLA-typed donors. High-throughput TCR immunosequencing, statistical association of individual TCRs with disease status, and machine learning were combined to predict cytomegalovirus infection status. Typing coverage varied by locus: 629-630 donors for A, B, C, DRB1 and DQB1; some 520 for DQA1; over 600 for DPA1; 400 to 480 for DPB1. Donor age, sex, ethnicity and CMV serostatus were collected together with the repertoire data. Rather than drawing on any new phenotypic data, the later analysis identified candidate immune exposures from TCR beta sequences and the way those sequences occurred across donors. A separate validation cohort of roughly 120 different subjects was used in addition to the roughly 670-subject first cohort. The study was designed to test whether signatures of past pathogen exposure could be identified by cataloging public T cell receptors. A later genetic analysis used genome-wide SNP genotypes for about 65% of the 666 donors, treating that subset as a discovery cohort. Among the roughly 390 genotyped donors, around 81% belonged to the genetic ancestry cluster associated with self-reported Caucasian donors. General findings and caveats noted by the study authors: In a later analysis, several top co-occurrence clusters were reported to appear linked to parvovirus B19, influenza, CMV and Epstein-Barr virus. Assigning TCR associations to individual alleles was difficult when HLA alleles, especially DR and DQ, strongly co-occurred. A cluster of highly shared sequence variants was judged likely to represent a technical artifact of the sequencing pipeline. For the cohort, immune exposure information was limited to CMV serostatus. Because HLA typing was unavailable for some donors at each locus, only the typed subset was used in association tests. The earlier analysis of about 600 of the donors excluded some 16 rarely observed V segments, including chromosome 9 orphons, because counts were too low. Some IMGT-functional V segments, including TRBV6-2 and TRBV6-3, could not be distinguished by the 87-base-pair reads and were therefore excluded. In an earlier analysis of around 500 of the donors, most TCR beta V segments appeared in productive rearrangements about 87% or about 30% of the time, broadly matching IMGT annotations. Compared with equally common non-associated chains, HLA-associated TCR beta chains in a later analysis were more clonally expanded and had lower generation probabilities. In a later genetic analysis, fewer N-insertions in productive TCRs were reported among donors in an Asian-associated ancestry cluster than the 666-donor mean. In the study, approximately 160 TCR beta chains were listed as associated with cytomegalovirus. A later analysis associated about 17,000 TCR beta sequences with specific HLA alleles at a false discovery rate of 0.05. Cytomegalovirus status was reported to be diagnosed by the classifier with high specificity and sensitivity in both the original and validation cohorts. A further reported finding was that TCR beta sequences accurately predicted the HLA-A and HLA-B alleles for most subjects in the first cohort. A later analysis found that TCR association rates varied across HLA loci, with DRB1 alleles showing the most associated TCRs and HLA-C alleles the fewest. Across donors, most TCR sequences were observed very rarely, whereas some public TCRs were present in many individuals. Only TCR beta chains were sequenced in this cohort, and the absence of alpha or paired-chain data limited detectable features. An association between a missense DCLRE1C variant and V-gene and J-gene trimming of TCR beta chains was found in a later genetic analysis and replicated in an independent cohort. According to a later analysis, most CMV-associated TCR beta chains appeared to be HLA-restricted, and the HLA associations seemed to be driven largely by CMV exposure. It was suggested by the authors that the approach could potentially be generalized to other disease states and immunological phenotypes. A few of the identified cytomegalovirus-associated TCR beta chains were confirmed in vitro to be specific for cytomegalovirus antigens. Linkage disequilibrium might explain the correlated functional status among segregating V segments, but an unknown experimental factor could not be ruled out. Roughly uniform sequencing depth across donors was assumed in presence/absence analyses, although this assumption may not hold.

Receptor libraries were prepared by the immunoSEQ multiplex PCR assay. For the multiplex PCR, a mixture combining 60 forward primers for TCR Vbeta segments and 13 reverse primers for TCR Jbeta segments was used. Amplification of the CDR3 region of rearranged TCR beta genes was performed with a multiplex PCR assay on genomic DNA. Amplified TCR beta libraries were sequenced as 87-base-pair reads on the Illumina HiSeq System. Per the source publication's procedure: Across the 600 to 700 repertoires, a later analysis counted roughly 77 million unique TCR beta chains, 9.5 million to 13 million of which were shared by at least two donors. Raw reads were error-corrected and collapsed into unique sequences with a nearest-neighbor algorithm that merged closely related sequences to remove PCR and sequencing errors. Alignment of CDR3 sequences to IMGT reference sequences was used to assign V, D and J gene segments. For a sequence to be retained, at least a six-nucleotide match to both a V gene segment and a J gene segment was required. Rearrangements were called productive when the CDR3 lacked stop codons and stayed in frame with V and J; all others were non-productive. CDR3 was defined according to IMGT convention as the region running from the second conserved V-encoded cysteine to the conserved J-encoded phenylalanine. In an earlier analysis of around 540 of the donors, sequences lacking an unambiguous match to a single V gene segment were excluded. In an earlier analysis of several hundred of the donors, a V segment was called functional when productive rearrangements were above 56.7%, and segregating when the standard deviation between donors exceeded 5%. To diagnose cytomegalovirus status from the catalog of TCR beta chain sequences, a statistical classification framework was built. A later analysis assigned V and J genes by comparing TCR nucleotide sequences with IMGT/GENE-DB human TR gene sequences. Using the TCRdist pipeline, a later analysis assigned CDR3 sequences along with most-parsimonious VDJ recombination scenarios. In a later analysis, every TCR beta chain was defined by the combination of its CDR3 amino acid sequence and its V-gene family, and reads without a unique V-gene family were dropped. A later analysis removed several hundred highly shared, low-generation-probability nucleotide sequences to deal with suspected cross-contamination and a sequencing artifact. A later analysis calculated a clonal expansion index for each public chain from normalized within-repertoire ranks of inferred template counts. In a later analysis, generation probabilities were computed using a VDJ recombination model fitted to out-of-frame rearrangements, and the results were checked against IGoR. A later analysis scored TCR-TCR, TCR-HLA and TCR-CMV co-occurrence with hypergeometric tests, applying a repertoire-size bias correction to TCR pairs. In a later analysis, false discovery rates were estimated by permuting HLA or CMV assignments 20 times. In a later analysis, co-occurring TCRs were grouped using DBSCAN, and TCRdist sequence similarity was added for clustering within HLA-allele-positive subsets. Repertoires with fewer than 30,000 or more than 120,000 public chains were left out of co-occurrence clustering, as were roughly five repertoires with anomalous nucleotide sharing. Here the immuneACCESS table is served through TCRdb, limited to in-frame sequences with V and J called. Missing clones are a known gap in these copies; in checked studies unresolved V genes cover under half, and the rest lacks a known reason. V, J and clone size derive from that table, while D and trimming were established from the DNA sequence. This sample lists some 170,000 clones; 70% to 80% were detected once. 3% to 4.5% of the sample is held by the ten biggest clonotypes.

CDR1 SGHVS and CDR2 FNYEAQ were looked up in the germline V gene. V ends up 5 bases short and J 2 bases short, with an unmatched junction base count of 3. The CDR3 measures 15 amino acids from cysteine to phenylalanine. CDR3 DNA is the only sequence kept; it has 45 bases, read in frame from the first base. A note on this clone: Its antigen is unknown. The sample holds no much larger clone one base away, and base qualities are not on file. At the DNA level, this CDR3 is encoded by other sequences in the same sample as well.

The cohort comprised 670 or so healthy bone marrow donors. All cohort members were sampled while nominally healthy, although unrecorded immune exposures were likely present. The donor was CMV seropositive and was included in the group of 250 to 300 seropositive cohort members. A peripheral blood sample was provided by each donor, and peripheral blood mononuclear cells were used for TCR beta sequencing. Genomic DNA was extracted from the blood cell samples with the Qiagen DNeasy Blood Extraction Kit. The rearranged segments are TRBV7-6 and TRBJ2-2; TRBD1 fits 9 bases in the junction. The receptor was derived from a man under 40 in good health and CMV-seropositive. Sequencing was carried out using PBMCs. The CDR3 protein: CASSPGQGNTGELFF. The sequenced DNA: TGTGCCAGCAGCCCGGGACAGGGCAACACCGGGGAGCTGTTTTTT.